A selection of T cell receptor beta chains follows, all from one sample in a study of OX40 agonist ivuxolimab in advanced cancers. The repertoire was sequenced with immunoSEQ multiplex PCR; TCRdb's copy has only in-frame clones and lacks some. The repertoire holds approximately 60,000 clones, with around nine tenths as singletons. Here the sequenced sample was CD4+ or CD8+ T cells sorted from blood, taken in a trial of the OX40 agonist ivuxolimab. The receptors stem from an adult with an advanced solid tumor such as melanoma, head and neck, liver or kidney cancer. Both conserved end residues are part of each CDR3. The order of the fields is V gene, clone size, J gene, D gene, CDR3 DNA, CDR3 protein. A D gene is named only where the DNA matches it firmly. Clone size is shown for a subset of rows, as once, few, many or a class of expanded clone.

v_gene: TRBV9; abundance: NA; j_gene: TRBJ2-3; d_gene: TRBD1; CDR3nt: TGTGCCAGCAGCTTCGGGACAGGGAAGGAGGGTACGCAGTATTTT; CDR3aa: CASSFGTGKEGTQYF
v_gene: TRBV9; abundance: NA; j_gene: TRBJ2-1; d_gene: TRBD1; CDR3nt: TGTGCCAGCAGCGCGACAACAGGGGCAGGGGACAATGAGCAGTTCTTC; CDR3aa: CASSATTGAGDNEQFF
v_gene: TRBV5-8; abundance: NA; j_gene: TRBJ1-6; d_gene: TRBD1; CDR3nt: TGTGCCAGCAGCTACGCCGGACAGGGTTATTCACCCCTCCACTTT; CDR3aa: CASSYAGQGYSPLHF
v_gene: TRBV7-2; abundance: NA; j_gene: TRBJ1-5; d_gene: NA; CDR3nt: TGTGCCAGCAGCTTCTATAGCAATCAGCCCCAGCATTTT; CDR3aa: CASSFYSNQPQHF
v_gene: TRBV4-2; abundance: NA; j_gene: TRBJ2-1; d_gene: TRBD2; CDR3nt: TGTGCCAGCAGCCCCCTCGGGGGGGCCTACAATGAGCAGTTCTTC; CDR3aa: CASSPLGGAYNEQFF
v_gene: TRBV18; abundance: NA; j_gene: TRBJ1-4; d_gene: NA; CDR3nt: TGTGCCAGCCGAACAGGGTTTAATGAAAAACTGTTTTTT; CDR3aa: CASRTGFNEKLFF
v_gene: TRBV11-3; abundance: NA; j_gene: TRBJ2-2; d_gene: NA; CDR3nt: TGTGCCAGCAGCTTAGTGAAAGGGGGGGAGCTGTTTTTT; CDR3aa: CASSLVKGGELFF
v_gene: TRBV6-5; abundance: NA; j_gene: TRBJ2-7; d_gene: NA; CDR3nt: TGTGCCAGCAGGATGACAGCGTCCTACGAGCAGTACTTC; CDR3aa: CASRMTASYEQYF
v_gene: TRBV2; abundance: NA; j_gene: TRBJ2-2; d_gene: NA; CDR3nt: TGTGCCAGCCGAGGCGGGTCGGACACCGGGGAGCTGCTTTTT; CDR3aa: CASRGGSDTGELLF
v_gene: TRBV11-2; abundance: NA; j_gene: TRBJ2-1; d_gene: NA; CDR3nt: TGTGCCAGCAGCTTAAGCCAGCGGGATGAGCAGTTCTTC; CDR3aa: CASSLSQRDEQFF
v_gene: TRBV5-6; abundance: NA; j_gene: TRBJ2-5; d_gene: NA; CDR3nt: TGTGCCAGCAGCTTACCCCCGGGGTTCAGTAATCAAGAGACCCAGTACTTC; CDR3aa: CASSLPPGFSNQETQYF
v_gene: TRBV7-2; abundance: NA; j_gene: TRBJ2-1; d_gene: TRBD2; CDR3nt: TGTGCCAGCAGCCCGGGGACGGGGGGGCCAAGGAATGAGCAGTTCTTC; CDR3aa: CASSPGTGGPRNEQFF
v_gene: TRBV7-9; abundance: NA; j_gene: TRBJ1-1; d_gene: TRBD1; CDR3nt: TGTGCCAGCAGCTCAGGCGACAGGGAGAACACTGAAGCTTTCTTT; CDR3aa: CASSSGDRENTEAFF
v_gene: TRBV7-2; abundance: NA; j_gene: TRBJ2-3; d_gene: NA; CDR3nt: TGTGCCAGCAGCTTAGGGAGCGGGTCCTACACAGATACGCAGTATTTT; CDR3aa: CASSLGSGSYTDTQYF
v_gene: TRBV30; abundance: NA; j_gene: TRBJ1-2; d_gene: TRBD1; CDR3nt: TGTGCCTGGAGTGTACGGGCAGGGGGCAAGAACTATGGCTACACCTTC; CDR3aa: CAWSVRAGGKNYGYTF
v_gene: TRBV5-4; abundance: NA; j_gene: TRBJ2-2; d_gene: TRBD1; CDR3nt: TGTGCCAGCAGCTTGGGTCTGGGACAGACCACCGGGGAGCTGTTTTTT; CDR3aa: CASSLGLGQTTGELFF
v_gene: TRBV13; abundance: NA; j_gene: TRBJ2-6; d_gene: NA; CDR3nt: TGTGCCAGCAGCCTACCCTGGGGGGGGGCCGGGGCCAACGTCCTGACTTTC; CDR3aa: CASSLPWGGAGANVLTF
v_gene: TRBV7-3; abundance: NA; j_gene: TRBJ2-1; d_gene: TRBD2; CDR3nt: TGTGCCAGCAGCTTAAACCCAGCGGGGGCTCATAATGAGCAGTTCTTC; CDR3aa: CASSLNPAGAHNEQFF
v_gene: TRBV7-7; abundance: NA; j_gene: TRBJ2-1; d_gene: TRBD2; CDR3nt: TGTGCCAGCAGCTTAGCTAGCGGGGGTAACAATGAGCAGTTCTTC; CDR3aa: CASSLASGGNNEQFF
v_gene: TRBV11-2; abundance: NA; j_gene: TRBJ1-3; d_gene: TRBD1; CDR3nt: TGTGCCAGCAGACGGACAGGGAGCAGAAACACCATATATTTT; CDR3aa: CASRRTGSRNTIYF
v_gene: TRBV29-1; abundance: NA; j_gene: TRBJ1-2; d_gene: TRBD1; CDR3nt: TGCAGCGTTGTGGCAGGGGGTGGCTACACCTTC; CDR3aa: CSVVAGGGYTF
v_gene: TRBV7-3; abundance: NA; j_gene: TRBJ2-1; d_gene: NA; CDR3nt: TGTGCCAGCAGCTTAAGGGGCTCTACGAATGAGCAGTTCTTC; CDR3aa: CASSLRGSTNEQFF
v_gene: TRBV25-1; abundance: NA; j_gene: TRBJ1-2; d_gene: TRBD1; CDR3nt: TGTGCCAGCAAGGGAGGGACAGACAACTTAAGGGATGGCTACACCTTC; CDR3aa: CASKGGTDNLRDGYTF
v_gene: TRBV30; abundance: NA; j_gene: TRBJ2-5; d_gene: NA; CDR3nt: TGTGCCTGCCTTGATTTTGGAGAGACCCAGTACTTC; CDR3aa: CACLDFGETQYF
v_gene: TRBV7-2; abundance: NA; j_gene: TRBJ2-3; d_gene: NA; CDR3nt: TGTGCCAGCAGCATCCTTAGGGGATCCACAGATACGCAGTATTTT; CDR3aa: CASSILRGSTDTQYF
v_gene: TRBV10-3; abundance: NA; j_gene: TRBJ1-2; d_gene: NA; CDR3nt: TGTGCCAGTGGACCGACCAAGGCTAGAGGCTACACCTTC; CDR3aa: CASGPTKARGYTF
v_gene: TRBV7-3; abundance: NA; j_gene: TRBJ2-1; d_gene: TRBD1; CDR3nt: TGTGCCAGCAGCCCTCGGGACAGGGGGAGAGGTGAGCAGTTCTTC; CDR3aa: CASSPRDRGRGEQFF
v_gene: TRBV7-2; abundance: NA; j_gene: TRBJ2-7; d_gene: NA; CDR3nt: TGTGCCAGCAGCCCACAGCAGACCTCCGAGCAGTACTTC; CDR3aa: CASSPQQTSEQYF
v_gene: TRBV29-1; abundance: NA; j_gene: TRBJ1-5; d_gene: TRBD1; CDR3nt: TGCAGCGTTTGGACAGGTAATCTGTATCAGCCCCAGCATTTT; CDR3aa: CSVWTGNLYQPQHF
v_gene: TRBV7-3; abundance: few; j_gene: TRBJ2-5; d_gene: TRBD2; CDR3nt: TGTGCCAGCAGCCCCGGGACTAGCGGGGGGGAGACCCAGTACTTC; CDR3aa: CASSPGTSGGETQYF
v_gene: TRBV5-6; abundance: NA; j_gene: TRBJ1-1; d_gene: NA; CDR3nt: TGTGCCAGCAGCTTGGAGGGAAACACTGAAGCTTTCTTT; CDR3aa: CASSLEGNTEAFF
v_gene: TRBV30; abundance: NA; j_gene: TRBJ1-1; d_gene: NA; CDR3nt: TGTGCCTGGAGTCCCCCCTCCCGCCAGGGAGGGATGAACACTGAAGCTTTCTTT; CDR3aa: CAWSPPSRQGGMNTEAFF
v_gene: TRBV6-4; abundance: NA; j_gene: TRBJ2-3; d_gene: TRBD2; CDR3nt: TGTGCCAGCAGTGACTCGCCAGCGGGGGGGCCTACAGATACGCAGTATTTT; CDR3aa: CASSDSPAGGPTDTQYF
v_gene: TRBV10-3; abundance: NA; j_gene: TRBJ1-5; d_gene: TRBD1; CDR3nt: TGTGCCATCAGTGACTCCGACAGGGGATATCAGCCCCAGCATTTT; CDR3aa: CAISDSDRGYQPQHF
v_gene: TRBV6-6; abundance: NA; j_gene: TRBJ2-7; d_gene: TRBD2; CDR3nt: TGTGCCAGCAGTTCTCCCTTAGCGGGGGGCCACGAGCAGTACTTC; CDR3aa: CASSSPLAGGHEQYF
v_gene: TRBV5-1; abundance: NA; j_gene: TRBJ1-1; d_gene: NA; CDR3nt: TGCGCCAGCAGCTTGGCCCAGGGTGCCACTGAAGCTTTCTTT; CDR3aa: CASSLAQGATEAFF
v_gene: TRBV10-3; abundance: few; j_gene: TRBJ1-2; d_gene: NA; CDR3nt: TGTGCCATCAGTGAATTTGGCAGGAACTATGGCTACACCTTC; CDR3aa: CAISEFGRNYGYTF
v_gene: TRBV28; abundance: NA; j_gene: TRBJ1-2; d_gene: NA; CDR3nt: TGTGCCAGCAGTTTAGAGGGGTCCGGATATGGCTACACCTTC; CDR3aa: CASSLEGSGYGYTF
v_gene: TRBV6-1; abundance: NA; j_gene: TRBJ1-1; d_gene: TRBD1; CDR3nt: TGTGCCAGCAGTGAATGGGGACAGGGACAAGCTTTCTTT; CDR3aa: CASSEWGQGQAFF
v_gene: TRBV6-5; abundance: NA; j_gene: TRBJ2-7; d_gene: NA; CDR3nt: TGTGCCAGCTCAAGGGGGGTAGGGACCTACGAGCAGTACTTC; CDR3aa: CASSRGVGTYEQYF
v_gene: TRBV13; abundance: NA; j_gene: TRBJ2-1; d_gene: TRBD2; CDR3nt: TGTGCCAGCAGCTCCGGTCGGCTAGCGGGGGGGTTCTACAATGAGCAGTTCTTC; CDR3aa: CASSSGRLAGGFYNEQFF
v_gene: TRBV29-1; abundance: NA; j_gene: TRBJ1-2; d_gene: NA; CDR3nt: TGCAGCGTTGTAAGGGAATCCTATGGCTACACCTTC; CDR3aa: CSVVRESYGYTF
v_gene: TRBV29-1; abundance: NA; j_gene: TRBJ2-1; d_gene: NA; CDR3nt: TGCAGCGTTGCCTCGAACAGGCTGCTCGACAATGAGCAGTTCTTC; CDR3aa: CSVASNRLLDNEQFF
v_gene: TRBV18; abundance: NA; j_gene: TRBJ2-3; d_gene: NA; CDR3nt: TGTGCCAGCTCACCGGCGGGATCCACAGATACGCAGTATTTT; CDR3aa: CASSPAGSTDTQYF
v_gene: TRBV12-5; abundance: few; j_gene: TRBJ2-5; d_gene: TRBD1; CDR3nt: TGTGCTAGTGGTCCGGGGGACAGGGGCCAAGAGACCCAGTACTTC; CDR3aa: CASGPGDRGQETQYF
v_gene: TRBV7-9; abundance: NA; j_gene: TRBJ2-7; d_gene: TRBD1; CDR3nt: TGTGCCAGCAGCTCGACAGGGGTCTCCTACGAGCAGTACTTC; CDR3aa: CASSSTGVSYEQYF
v_gene: TRBV7-2; abundance: NA; j_gene: TRBJ2-5; d_gene: NA; CDR3nt: TGTGCCAGCACCCCGAGGCGGGATTCGGAGACCCAGTACTTC; CDR3aa: CASTPRRDSETQYF
v_gene: TRBV6-1; abundance: NA; j_gene: TRBJ1-5; d_gene: NA; CDR3nt: TGTGCCAGCAGCCGATCAACAGGGTTTCAGCCCCAGCATTTT; CDR3aa: CASSRSTGFQPQHF
v_gene: TRBV7-2; abundance: NA; j_gene: TRBJ2-7; d_gene: TRBD1; CDR3nt: TGTGCCAGCAGCTCCCGAGCCGGACAGGGGGCCTACGAGCAGTACTTC; CDR3aa: CASSSRAGQGAYEQYF
v_gene: TRBV6-1; abundance: NA; j_gene: TRBJ1-3; d_gene: NA; CDR3nt: TGTGCCAGCGGGGCAGGTCCTAGCTCTGGAAACACCATATATTTT; CDR3aa: CASGAGPSSGNTIYF
v_gene: TRBV4-3; abundance: few; j_gene: TRBJ2-6; d_gene: TRBD1; CDR3nt: TGCGCCAGCAGCCAGACAGGGCTCTCTGGGGCCAACGTCCTGACTTTC; CDR3aa: CASSQTGLSGANVLTF
v_gene: TRBV30; abundance: NA; j_gene: TRBJ2-1; d_gene: NA; CDR3nt: TGTGCCTGGGGGGCCCCATACAATGAGCAGTTCTTC; CDR3aa: CAWGAPYNEQFF
v_gene: TRBV5-4; abundance: medium-sized; j_gene: TRBJ1-1; d_gene: NA; CDR3nt: TGTGCCAGCAGCTTTCAGTTGAACACTGAAGCTTTCTTT; CDR3aa: CASSFQLNTEAFF
v_gene: TRBV5-4; abundance: NA; j_gene: TRBJ2-1; d_gene: NA; CDR3nt: TGTGCCAGCAGCTCTGGTAGGAGGAGCTCCTACAATGAGCAGTTCTTC; CDR3aa: CASSSGRRSSYNEQFF
v_gene: TRBV7-9; abundance: NA; j_gene: TRBJ2-1; d_gene: NA; CDR3nt: TGTGCCAGCAGTCAGACTAGAAACAATGAGCAGTTCTTC; CDR3aa: CASSQTRNNEQFF
v_gene: TRBV11-3; abundance: once; j_gene: TRBJ2-1; d_gene: TRBD1; CDR3nt: TGTGCCAGCAGCTTTTACGGACAGGGAATTGGGGGTGAGCAGTTCTTC; CDR3aa: CASSFYGQGIGGEQFF
v_gene: TRBV7-2; abundance: NA; j_gene: TRBJ1-5; d_gene: NA; CDR3nt: TGTGCCAGCAGCTTAGGCCAAACTCAGCCCCAGCATTTT; CDR3aa: CASSLGQTQPQHF
v_gene: TRBV7-9; abundance: few; j_gene: TRBJ1-6; d_gene: TRBD1; CDR3nt: TGTGCCAGCAGACGTGGACAGGATAATTCACCCCTCCACTTT; CDR3aa: CASRRGQDNSPLHF
v_gene: TRBV2; abundance: NA; j_gene: TRBJ2-1; d_gene: TRBD2; CDR3nt: TGTGCCAGCAGTCGTAATCTAGCGGGGGGAGTTGAGCAGTTCTTC; CDR3aa: CASSRNLAGGVEQFF
v_gene: TRBV18; abundance: NA; j_gene: TRBJ1-6; d_gene: TRBD1; CDR3nt: TGTGCCAGCTCACTAACGGACAGGGGATGGCATTCACCCCTCCACTTT; CDR3aa: CASSLTDRGWHSPLHF